Detailed here is one T cell receptor beta chain. Authors' data handling: Estimates of nucleated cell counts were drawn from the amplification of reference gene primers. TCRdb's table, derived via immunoSEQ multiplex PCR, lists solely in-frame clones and lacks some. Clonal size and the V and J genes are those of that table, whereas D and trimming came from the DNA. This repertoire shows around 160,000 clones, just under 80% found once; its top ten account for approximately 15%. This entry comes from a study of blood T cell repertoires in COVID-19. Whole-study context: Acute and convalescent COVID-19 samples came from the United States, Italy and Spain. The analysed material was cDNA or gDNA that came from T cells, B-cell-depleted T cells, or PBMCs.

This CDR3 is 15 amino acids long. The V end lost 5 bases, the J end lost 0 bases, and 14 bases lay between the germline ends. Germline-derived CDR1 and CDR2 are SGHTA and FQGTGA. This receptor was obtained from an elderly woman with acute or convalescent COVID-19. The gene calls are TRBV7-3 and TRBJ2-7; D may be TRBD2 (5 bases). The sequencing sample was made of peripheral blood. In nucleotides, the CDR3 is TGTGCCAGCAGCCTCTTTGCGGGCCCCTCCTACGAGCAGTACTTC. Translation gives CASSLFAGPSYEQYF.